The clone carrying this TCR beta chain was counted a few times. No antigen is known for it. Trimming at V came to 10 bases and at J to 5 bases, leaving 13 bases not matched to a gene. The germline V gene encodes CDR1 MNHEY and CDR2 SVGAGI. The CDR3 covers 15 residues. This entry is derived from a study of tumor-infiltrating lymphocytes in primary liver carcinoma. Study in general: Samples had roughly 3.5 to 7.13 million productive TCRbeta reads, comparable between tissue types. Study observations and caveats: It was tumor-adjacent and tumor-blood pairs that overlapped less than tumor region pairs did.

Total RNA amounting to around 530 ng was the source from which TCR beta cDNA was made with a constant-region primer. Construction of TCR beta libraries relied on three successive nested multiplex PCR rounds employing slightly modified ARM-PCR. TRBV1-TRBV30 forward primers paired with a C-beta reverse primer drove the first two PCR rounds, 10 cycles each. TCRdb itself ran the multiplex PCR reads through MiXCR, one entry per CDR3 protein. The sample yields 300,000 to 350,000 distinct CDR3 sequences, about 65% seen once. Unsorted whole blood served as the source of blood RNA, and germline DNA was extracted as well. Enrolled patients were chronically infected with HBV and treatment-naive.

The source of this sequence is a man aged 35 to 55 with primary liver carcinoma and hepatitis B virus infection. The sample consisted of peripheral blood. This sequence joins TRBV6-5 and TRBJ2-1, with 8 positions matching TRBD2. CDR3 residues: CATTGGDSGNNEQFF. CDR3 coding DNA: TGTGCCACCACCGGGGGGGATAGCGGCAACAATGAGCAGTTCTTC.